Each of the 16 T cell receptor beta chains below was sequenced from the same sample in a study of blood T cell repertoires in COVID-19. Data came from immunoSEQ multiplex PCR; TCRdb stores just in-frame clones and leaves some out. The sample consists of 250,000 to 400,000 clones, 88% of them appearing once. The sequenced sample was peripheral blood. Every receptor here comes from a woman aged 25 to 39 with COVID-19, enrolled during active disease.

In this sample, this clone turned up a few times. This chain links TRBV29-1 with TRBJ1-2, with D perhaps matching TRBD1 (5 bases). V lost 6 bases and J lost 0, with 11 bases in between. CDR1 SQVTM and CDR2 ANQGSEA come from the germline V gene. CDR3 length: 13 amino acids. CDR3 region: CSVQAIANYGYTF. The CDR3 nucleotides read TGCAGCGTACAGGCCATAGCTAACTATGGCTACACCTTC.

The chain links TRBV4-3 to TRBJ2-1; D is perhaps TRBD2 (6 bases). V was shortened by 0 bases and J by 0 bases, with 15 bases between the two germline ends. Germline CDR1 is LGHNA and CDR2 is YSLEER. The CDR3 loop spans 18 amino acids. The CDR3 bases are TGCGCCAGCAGCCAAGATGTTGCGGGGTTAAGCTCCTACAATGAGCAGTTCTTC. Translated: CASSQDVAGLSSYNEQFF.

The V and J genes are TRBV7-8 and TRBJ1-3; tentatively, D is TRBD1 (5 bases). V shed 1 base and J shed 0 bases, with 13 bases lying between them. This CDR3 has 17 amino acids. CDR1 and CDR2 from the germline V gene are SGHVS and FQNEAQ. CDR3 DNA sequence: TGTGCCAGCAGCTTAGGGGCGTCGACAGCCTCTGGAAACACCATATATTTT. It translates to CASSLGASTASGNTIYF.

The chain uses TRBV7-9 and TRBJ2-1; no definite D call. Germline CDR1 SEHNR, CDR2 FQNEAQ (reference sequence). This CDR3 is built from 15 residues. Trimming pared 2 bases from V and 0 bases from J, leaving 8 bases between. For the CDR3, the DNA is TGTGCCAGCAGCTTATTGGCTAGCTCCTACAATGAGCAGTTCTTC. Its translation: CASSLLASSYNEQFF.

This clone was seen once. The chain employs TRBV7-9 and TRBJ2-1; perhaps TRBD2 as D (6 bases). The CDR3 has 17 amino acids. Per germline, CDR1 SEHNR and CDR2 FQNEAQ (reference sequence). V was shortened by 1 base and J by 12 bases, with 25 bases between the two germline ends. CDR3 loop: CASSLGVGTGLSGGQFF. In DNA, the CDR3 is TGTGCCAGCAGCTTAGGGGTGGGGACTGGGCTCTCGGGTGGGCAGTTCTTC.

The rearrangement links TRBV30 to TRBJ1-6; D is possibly TRBD1 (6 bases). This CDR3 has 13 residues. V lost 1 base to trimming and J lost 14 bases, with 15 bases between them. Germline assignment: CDR1 GTSNPN and CDR2 SVGIG (reference sequence). The CDR3 nucleotides are TGTGCCTGGAGTGATGGGGGCGGAATTTCCCTCCACTTT. The encoded protein is CAWSDGGGISLHF.

This clone has a handful of counts. J is TRBJ2-3 and V is TRBV7-9; D possibly corresponds to TRBD2 (6 bases). Trimming pared 7 bases from V and 0 bases from J, leaving 11 bases between. Germline V gene data show CDR1 as SEHNR and CDR2 as FQNEAQ (reference sequence). The CDR3 sequence is 14 residues long. The CDR3 DNA reads TGTGCCAGCACCCTGGAGGGGAGCACAGATACGCAGTATTTT. The encoded protein is CASTLEGSTDTQYF. The whole variable domain, filled in from reference TRBV7-9 and TRBJ2-3, reads DTGVSQNPRHKITKRGQNVTFRCDPISEHNRLYWYRQTLGQGPEFLTYFQNEAQLEKSRLLSDRFSAERPKGSFSTLEIQRTEQGDSAMYLCASTLEGSTDTQYFGPGTRLTVL.

This clone was found a few times. The chain combines TRBV12-5 with TRBJ2-3; 10 nucleotides line up with TRBD2. The length of the CDR3 is 20 residues. After removal of 4 bases from V and 5 bases from J, the junction contained 21 bases not matched to a gene. Germline V gene sequence: CDR1 LGHNT, CDR2 FRNRAP. CDR3 coding DNA: TGTGCTAGTGGTTCCCGGGCCCTCAACCAGAGCGGGGGGGCCTTAGATACGCAGTATTTT. Translating gives CASGSRALNQSGGALDTQYF.

This clone came up a few times. The J gene is TRBJ2-7, the V gene TRBV6-1; D not resolved. Germline CDR1 MNHNS, CDR2 SASEGT. V was pared by 0 bases and J by 7 bases, with 7 bases between. CDR3 size: 12 residues. CDR3 protein: CASSEAFREQYV. In nucleotides, the CDR3 is TGTGCCAGCAGTGAAGCGTTCCGTGAGCAGTACGTC.

J is TRBJ2-6 and V is TRBV13; D is ambiguous. V lost 2 bases to trimming and J lost 1 base, with 6 bases between them. CDR1 PRHDT and CDR2 FYEKMQ come from the germline V gene (reference sequence). The CDR3 sequence is 15 residues long. The CDR3 spells CASSLRSSGANVLTF. The CDR3 DNA follows: TGTGCCAGCAGCTTAAGGAGTTCTGGGGCCAACGTCCTGACTTTC.

This chain connects TRBV7-3 to TRBJ2-3; TRBD2 aligns across 11 bases. Germline loops: CDR1 SGHTA, CDR2 FQGTGA. The CDR3 totals 17 residues. J was trimmed by 5 bases and V by 4 bases; bases with no gene match: 11. The CDR3 here is CASSSRSGGAGKDTQYF. The CDR3 nucleotides read TGTGCCAGCAGCTCCCGTAGCGGGGGGGCAGGGAAAGATACGCAGTATTTT.

The gene calls are TRBV14 and TRBJ2-5; 13 bases fit TRBD2. The CDR3 covers 18 residues. The germline V gene has CDR1 SGHDN and CDR2 FVKESK. V shed 4 bases, J shed 2 bases, and the junction held 10 bases outside the gene matches. Written as DNA, the CDR3 is TGTGCCAGCAGCCTAAGGACTAGCGGGGGACCTTTACAAGAGACCCAGTACTTC. It encodes CASSLRTSGGPLQETQYF.

In this sample, this clone turned up once. The chain is built from TRBV6-1 and TRBJ1-1; TRBD1 matches at 11 bases. This CDR3 has 13 residues. V lost 2 bases and J lost 8; bases outside the gene matches: 1. CDR1 MNHNS and CDR2 SASEGT come from the germline V gene. The CDR3: CASSEWDRGEAFF. In DNA, the CDR3 is TGTGCCAGCAGTGAATGGGACAGGGGGGAAGCTTTCTTT.

V and J are TRBV4-2 and TRBJ1-4; the match to TRBD1 covers 9 bases. Losses at the gene ends were 4 bases for V and 5 bases for J; bases not matched to a gene: 2. Germline lookup yields CDR1 LGHNA and CDR2 YNFKEQ. The CDR3 is 14 residues long. The CDR3 loop is CASSLGTGNEKLFF. CDR3 nucleotides: TGTGCCAGCAGCCTGGGGACAGGGAATGAAAAACTGTTTTTT.

The rearrangement joins TRBV7-8 to TRBJ1-6; TRBD1 is a possible D gene (5 bases). In germline, CDR1 is SGHVS, CDR2 FQNEAQ. The germline V and J ends were trimmed by 2 bases and 7 bases, with 6 bases remaining between them. This CDR3 has 13 residues. CDR3 bases: TGTGCCAGCAGCTTAAAGGGGAATTCACCCCTCCACTTT. Encoded protein: CASSLKGNSPLHF. The whole variable domain, filled in from reference TRBV7-8 and TRBJ1-6, reads GAGVSQSPRYKVAKRGQDVALRCDPISGHVSLFWYQQALGQGPEFLTYFQNEAQLDKSGLPSDRFFAERPEGSVSTLKIQRTQQEDSAVYLCASSLKGNSPLHFGNGTRLTVT.

This clone has at least ten counts. The rearrangement joins TRBV7-8 to TRBJ2-1; D may be TRBD2 (5 bases). The CDR3 runs to 17 residues. Trimming took 2 bases from V and 0 from J, leaving 14 bases between them. The germline V gene has CDR1 SGHVS and CDR2 FQNEAQ. DNA of the CDR3: TGTGCCAGCAGCTTAAAGGACTTTCACAGCTCCTACAATGAGCAGTTCTTC. It yields the protein CASSLKDFHSSYNEQFF.